Shown below are 26 T cell receptor beta chains from a single sample sequenced in a study of T cells in Graves' hyperthyroidism and ophthalmopathy. Amplified TCR beta CDR3 regions came from RNA transcripts. When the TCR CDR3 underwent first-round RT-PCR, the HTBI primer set was used. TCRdb re-analysed the multiplex PCR reads in MiXCR, keeping a single row per CDR3 protein. The sample carries roughly 560,000 distinct CDR3 sequences, approximately 15% recorded once. Sequenced input: blood. The receptors here all came from a woman aged 40 to 50 with Graves' ophthalmopathy.

The chain recombines TRBV7-2 with TRBJ2-5, with TRBD2 matching over 8 bases. CDR1 is SGHTA and CDR2 is FQGNSA in the germline V gene. J lost 5 bases, V lost 0 bases, and 8 bases had no gene match. The CDR3 loop spans 16 amino acids. DNA for the CDR3: TGTGCCAGCAGCTTAGCAGCGGGGGACCCCCGGGAGACCCAGTACTTC. Translating gives CASSLAAGDPRETQYF.

This clonotype was seen ten or more times. The V call is TRBV9, the J call TRBJ1-1; D is unclear. The germline CDR1 and CDR2 sequences are SGDLS and YYNGEE. The CDR3 totals 12 residues. V was shortened by 3 bases and J by 3 bases, with 6 bases between the two germline ends. The CDR3 reads CASSGWDTEAFF. In nucleotides, the CDR3 is TGTGCCAGCAGCGGGTGGGACACTGAAGCTTTCTTT.

Ten or more counts support this clonotype. The chain combines TRBV25-1 with TRBJ2-7; 11 positions match TRBD1. Germline V gene sequence: CDR1 MGHDK, CDR2 SYGVNS. This CDR3 has 14 residues. V gave up 6 bases and J gave up 5 bases; unmatched junction bases: 6. The CDR3 spells CASSEGQGGHEQYF. DNA of the CDR3: TGTGCCAGCAGCGAGGGACAGGGGGGCCACGAGCAGTACTTC.

V gene TRBV6-5 combines with J gene TRBJ1-6, with 7 bases matching TRBD1. Germline assignment: CDR1 MNHEY and CDR2 SVGAGI. The V and J ends lost 0 bases and 6 bases, in that order; junction bases with no gene match: 14. CDR3 length: 19 residues. The CDR3 DNA sequence: TGTGCCAGCAGTTACTCGGGGACAGTCGCTAGACTGGGTAATTCACCCCTCCACTTT. It yields the protein CASSYSGTVARLGNSPLHF.

This clonotype was detected many times. This chain connects TRBV19 to TRBJ1-1, with 9 bases aligning to TRBD1. The CDR3 covers 13 residues. Per the germline V gene, CDR1 is LNHDA and CDR2 is SQIVND (reference sequence). Trimming cost V 4 bases and J 11 bases; bases outside gene matches: 8. The CDR3 loop is CASSREGQGTAFF. The CDR3 DNA is TGTGCCAGTAGTAGGGAAGGACAGGGGACGGCTTTCTTT.

The sample holds a few counts of this clonotype. The V and J genes are TRBV19 and TRBJ1-1, with D possibly TRBD1 on 5 matching bases. This CDR3 has 16 residues. Germline CDR1 and CDR2: LNHDA and SQIVND (reference sequence). V lost 0 bases and J 5 bases, leaving 16 bases between the germline ends. The CDR3 coding sequence is TGTGCCAGTAGTATAGAAGGGGCAGGGTGGAGGACTGAAGCTTTCTTT. This codes for CASSIEGAGWRTEAFF.

This clonotype was detected a few times. This chain uses TRBV6-4 with TRBJ2-3; TRBD1 or TRBD2 may be the D gene (5 bases each). CDR1 and CDR2 from the germline V gene are MRHNA and SNTAGT. Trimming cost V 4 bases and J 2 bases, with 19 bases left between them. The length of the CDR3 is 17 residues. The CDR3 loop is CASSGTRQRTYTDTQYF. The CDR3 DNA reads as TGTGCCAGCAGTGGAACTCGACAGCGGACCTACACAGATACGCAGTATTTT.

In its sample, this clonotype was seen a few times. The chain recombines TRBV4-2 with TRBJ2-7; 8 nucleotides match TRBD2. There are 16 residues in the CDR3. Per germline, CDR1 LGHNA and CDR2 YNFKEQ. V shed 4 bases, J shed 2 bases, and the junction held 10 bases outside the gene matches. CDR3 DNA: TGTGCCAGCAGCCGGGGCGGGGGGACTCCAGCCTACGAGCAGTACTTC. Translating it yields CASSRGGGTPAYEQYF.

This clonotype has a count of ten or more. This sequence joins TRBV29-1 and TRBJ2-7, with D possibly being TRBD1 (6 bases). V was trimmed by 7 bases and J by 3 bases, leaving 25 bases between them. Germline values: CDR1 SQVTM, CDR2 ANQGSEA. This CDR3 is 16 amino acids long. CDR3 residues: CSAVGEQGFRDYEQYF. CDR3 DNA sequence: TGCAGCGCTGTGGGGGAACAGGGATTTAGGGACTACGAGCAGTACTTC.

This clonotype was counted at least ten times. The conserved final phenylalanine or tryptophan is absent from the CDR3, which likely points to a read error. This rearrangement joins TRBV28 to TRBJ2-7; no clear D gene. The CDR3 sequence is 13 residues long. Germline V lookup: CDR1 MDHEN, CDR2 SYDVKM. V gave up 1 base and J gave up 3 bases, with 7 bases separating them. The CDR3 DNA reads as TGTGCCAGCAGTTTATTGGACGTCTACGAGCAGTACCTC. Protein: CASSLLDVYEQYL.

V usage is TRBV30 and J usage is TRBJ2-7; 7 bases align to TRBD2. Germline-derived CDR1 and CDR2 are GTSNPN and SVGIG (reference sequence). V dropped 5 bases and J dropped 2; count of bases not matched to a gene: 6. The CDR3 extends over 13 amino acids. The CDR3 loop reads CAWGLGLAYEQYF. The CDR3 DNA follows: TGTGCCTGGGGACTAGGACTAGCCTACGAGCAGTACTTC.

This clonotype was seen ten or more times. This chain uses TRBV2 with TRBJ2-2, with 12 bases lining up with TRBD2. Germline CDR1 SNHLY, CDR2 FYNNEI. The trim removed 0 bases at V and 4 bases at J, leaving 0 bases unmatched. This CDR3 region has 16 residues. CDR3 DNA sequence: TGTGCCAGCAGTGAAGCGACTAGCGGGGGCACCGGGGAGCTGTTTTTT. It yields the protein CASSEATSGGTGELFF.

This clonotype was found many times. The chain has TRBV24-1 and TRBJ2-5, with D tentatively TRBD1 (5 bases). The CDR3 has 15 residues. Germline V lookup: CDR1 KGHDR, CDR2 SFDVKD. The V gene lost 4 bases and the J gene lost 0 bases, with 11 bases spanning the gap. The DNA of the CDR3 is TGTGCCACCAGTGAGGGGCGGTGGGACCAAGAGACCCAGTACTTC. This translates into CATSEGRWDQETQYF.

Ten or more counts support this clonotype. The chain has TRBV7-8 and TRBJ2-5; a weak D match, TRBD2 (5 bases). The CDR3 has 13 residues. Trimming stripped 8 bases from V and 5 bases from J, with 15 bases between. Germline assignment: CDR1 SGHVS and CDR2 FQNEAQ. CDR3 DNA sequence: TGTGCCAGCGATGTACGGGAAGGGGAGACCCAGTACTTC. Amino acids: CASDVREGETQYF.

This clonotype was detected ten times or more. The chain is built from TRBV19 and TRBJ2-1; TRBD2 matches 7 bases. The CDR3 contains 16 residues. Germline-derived CDR1 and CDR2 are LNHDA and SQIVND (reference sequence). With V trimmed by 7 bases and J by 7 bases, 16 bases remained unmatched. In DNA form, the CDR3 reads TGTGCCAGTACCGGCATAAGGGAGGGCGGAGGGAATGAGCAGTTCTTC. Its translation: CASTGIREGGGNEQFF.

This clonotype was observed many times. The chain carries TRBV20-1 and TRBJ2-5, with D maybe TRBD1 (5 bases). Per germline, CDR1 DFQATT and CDR2 SNEGSKA (reference sequence). V was trimmed by 0 bases and J by 3 bases, leaving 11 bases between them. The CDR3 totals 14 residues. In DNA form, the CDR3 reads TGCAGTGCTAGAGATCTAAGACAGAAAGAGACCCAGTACTTC. It is translated as CSARDLRQKETQYF.

The J gene is TRBJ2-5, the V gene TRBV30, with TRBD2 matching over 7 bases. J gave up 5 bases and V 1 base, and 7 bases lay outside the gene matches. Germline CDR1 reads GTSNPN; CDR2 reads SVGIG (reference sequence). The CDR3 spans 14 residues. The CDR3 loop reads CAWSEGRERETQYF. CDR3 DNA: TGTGCCTGGAGTGAGGGGCGGGAGAGGGAGACCCAGTACTTC. Full variable domain (remainder filled in from reference TRBV30 and TRBJ2-5): SQTIHQWPATLVQPVGSPLSLECTVEGTSNPNLYWYRQAAGRGLQLLFYSVGIGQISSEVPQNLSASRPQDRQFILSSKKLLLSDSGFYLCAWSEGRERETQYFGPGTRLLVL.

This chain links TRBV6-4 with TRBJ1-6, with 7 bases that match TRBD1. This CDR3 spans 18 amino acids. Per the germline V gene, CDR1 is MRHNA and CDR2 is SNTAGT. The V gene end was trimmed by 6 bases and the J gene end by 8 bases; junction bases not matched to a gene: 19. Here the CDR3 reads CASSQERGGTVLHSPLHF. CDR3 nucleotide sequence: TGTGCCAGCAGCCAAGAAAGGGGCGGGACAGTCCTCCATTCACCCCTCCACTTT.

This clonotype occurred a few times. V gene TRBV30 combines with J gene TRBJ1-2; D may be TRBD1 (5 bases). Germline CDR1 and CDR2: GTSNPN and SVGIG (reference sequence). CDR3 length equals 15 residues. V dropped 3 bases and J dropped 6 bases, with 20 bases sitting between them. CDR3 loop: CAWRFQGGGRNGYTF. For the CDR3, the DNA is TGTGCCTGGAGATTCCAGGGAGGCGGTAGAAATGGCTACACCTTC. The variable domain in full, completed from reference TRBV30 and TRBJ1-2, reads SQTIHQWPATLVQPVGSPLSLECTVEGTSNPNLYWYRQAAGRGLQLLFYSVGIGQISSEVPQNLSASRPQDRQFILSSKKLLLSDSGFYLCAWRFQGGGRNGYTFGSGTRLTVV.

The genes are TRBV6-1 and TRBJ1-3; D remains unclear. The CDR3 consists of 14 residues. Germline V gene lookup returns CDR1 MNHNS and CDR2 SASEGT. V lost 6 bases and J lost 0, with 9 bases in between. DNA for the CDR3: TGTGCCAGCAGCGTAGAACCCTCTGGAAACACCATATATTTT. Translation gives CASSVEPSGNTIYF.

The chain uses TRBV6-5 and TRBJ2-7; TRBD1 aligns across 9 bases. This CDR3 is built from 16 residues. Trimming removed 2 bases from V and 5 bases from J; junction bases left unmatched: 10. Looked up from germline, CDR1 is MNHEY and CDR2 is SVGAGI. CDR3 coding DNA: TGTGCCAGCAGTTACGTTCCTGGACAGGGGAATCACGAGCAGTACTTC. Its translation: CASSYVPGQGNHEQYF.

This clonotype was recorded at least ten times. V gene TRBV20-1 combines with J gene TRBJ1-1; the D gene is possibly TRBD1 (5 bases). V dropped 1 base and J dropped 1 base, with 16 bases sitting between them. Germline lookup yields CDR1 DFQATT and CDR2 SNEGSKA (reference sequence). The CDR3 has 16 residues. CDR3 coding DNA: TGCAGTGCTAGAGGGGCGGGGGGTATGAGGAACACTGAAGCTTTCTTT. Amino acid sequence: CSARGAGGMRNTEAFF.

This clonotype was recorded many times. This chain connects TRBV20-1 to TRBJ1-3; weak D call: TRBD1 (6 bases). Trimming removed 6 bases from V and 0 bases from J, with 12 bases in between. Germline V gene lookup returns CDR1 DFQATT and CDR2 SNEGSKA (reference sequence). The CDR3 is 14 amino acids. CDR3 DNA: TGCAGTGCCACAGGGAGCTCCTCTGGAAACACCATATATTTT. Residues: CSATGSSSGNTIYF.

This sequence joins TRBV18 and TRBJ1-5; 9 nucleotides match TRBD1. Germline V gives CDR1 KGHSH, CDR2 LQKENI. J lost 0 bases, V lost 6 bases, and 9 bases had no gene match. This CDR3 is 17 amino acids long. The CDR3 DNA follows: TGTGCCAGCTCCCTTACCGGGACAGGGAATAGCAATCAGCCCCAGCATTTT. Protein sequence: CASSLTGTGNSNQPQHF.

This chain connects TRBV9 to TRBJ2-7, with 8 bases matching TRBD1. This CDR3 spans 15 amino acids. Trimming cost V 4 bases and J 3 bases; bases outside gene matches: 9. The germline V gene encodes CDR1 SGDLS and CDR2 YYNGEE. For the CDR3, the DNA is TGTGCCAGCAGCCCCAGGAACGGACAGGGCTACGAGCAGTACTTC. Translated: CASSPRNGQGYEQYF.

This clonotype was observed at least ten times. This rearrangement joins TRBV28 to TRBJ1-1; a possible D gene is TRBD1 (6 bases). Trimming left V 3 bases short and J 1 base short, with 12 bases between. The germline V gene encodes CDR1 MDHEN and CDR2 SYDVKM. This CDR3 contains 15 residues. The CDR3: CASSLGGRSNTEAFF. The DNA for the CDR3 is TGTGCCAGCAGTTTGGGGGGCAGATCGAACACTGAAGCTTTCTTT. The full variable domain, completed using reference TRBV28 and TRBJ1-1, is DVKVTQSSRYLVKRTGEKVFLECVQDMDHENMFWYRQDPGLGLRLIYFSYDVKMKEKGDIPEGYSVSREKKERFSLILESASTNQTSMYLCASSLGGRSNTEAFFGQGTRLTVV.